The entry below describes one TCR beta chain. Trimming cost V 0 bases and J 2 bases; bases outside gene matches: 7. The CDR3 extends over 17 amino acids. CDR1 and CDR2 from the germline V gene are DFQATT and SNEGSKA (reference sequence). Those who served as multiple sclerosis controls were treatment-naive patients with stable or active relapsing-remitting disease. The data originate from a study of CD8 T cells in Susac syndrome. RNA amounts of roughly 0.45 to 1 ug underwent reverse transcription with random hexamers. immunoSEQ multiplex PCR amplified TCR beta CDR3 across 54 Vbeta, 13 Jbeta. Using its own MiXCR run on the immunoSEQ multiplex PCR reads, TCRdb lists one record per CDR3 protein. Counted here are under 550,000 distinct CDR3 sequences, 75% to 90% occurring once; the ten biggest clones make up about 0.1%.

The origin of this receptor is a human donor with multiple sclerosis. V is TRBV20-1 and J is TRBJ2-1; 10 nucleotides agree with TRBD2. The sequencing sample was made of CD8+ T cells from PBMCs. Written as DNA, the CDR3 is TGCAGTGCTAGAGATCACAGGAGCGGGAGGGCCTACAATGAGCAGTTCTTC. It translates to CSARDHRSGRAYNEQFF.